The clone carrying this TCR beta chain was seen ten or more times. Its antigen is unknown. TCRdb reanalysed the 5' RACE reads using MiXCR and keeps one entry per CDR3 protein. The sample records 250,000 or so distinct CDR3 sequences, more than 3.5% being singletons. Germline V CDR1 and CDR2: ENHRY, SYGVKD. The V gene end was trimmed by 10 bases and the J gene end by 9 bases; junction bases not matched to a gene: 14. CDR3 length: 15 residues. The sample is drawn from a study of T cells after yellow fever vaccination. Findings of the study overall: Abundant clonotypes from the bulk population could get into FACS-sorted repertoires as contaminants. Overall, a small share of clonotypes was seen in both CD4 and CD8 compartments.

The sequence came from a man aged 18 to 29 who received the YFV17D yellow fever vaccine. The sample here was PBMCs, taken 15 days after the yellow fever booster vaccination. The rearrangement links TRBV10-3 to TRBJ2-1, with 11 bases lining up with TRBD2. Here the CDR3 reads CATSVAGGPLPEQFF. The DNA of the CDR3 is TGTGCCACCTCCGTAGCGGGGGGGCCCTTGCCTGAGCAGTTCTTC.